This TCR beta chain was observed in a study of cytomegalovirus exposure and HLA in healthy donors. Overall study: A later analysis reported the same platform for the 110 or so validation repertoires and the roughly 650 first-cohort repertoires. Notes on the study in general: It was reportedly the case that the classifier diagnosed cytomegalovirus status with high specificity and sensitivity. The listing of 150 to 200 TCR beta chains classed them as cytomegalovirus-associated. Most sequenced TCRs were rare (though some public TCRs occurred in many donors).

The protocol was immunoSEQ multiplex PCR, while the TCRdb copy is restricted to in-frame clones and leaves out a portion. Here the sample spans under 150,000 clones, about 88% being singletons. This CDR3 contains 16 residues. Germline CDR1 SGHAT, CDR2 FQNNGV. V trimming: 5 bases; J trimming: 7 bases; junction bases outside the gene matches: 13. Worth noting for this clone: Its target is unknown.

The specimen sequenced was PBMCs. V gene TRBV11-2 combines with J gene TRBJ2-1, with 8 bases aligning to TRBD2. This receptor was taken from a man between 18 and 29 years old in good health and CMV-seropositive. DNA for the CDR3: TGTGCCAGCAGCACATACAGCGGGGGCCCGGGGAATGAGCAGTTCTTC. Residues: CASSTYSGGPGNEQFF.